The TCR beta chain under discussion was sequenced for a study of cytomegalovirus exposure and HLA in healthy donors. Study at large: A later analysis reported the same platform for the roughly 120 validation repertoires and the 500 to 750 first-cohort repertoires. Study-wide results and caveats: Rarity held for most TCR sequences, but there were some public TCRs that occurred in many donors.

This CDR3 is 14 amino acids long. Germline V gives CDR1 SGHTS, CDR2 YDEGEE. The V and J ends lost 0 bases and 2 bases respectively, with 7 bases between them. The donors were members of the validation cohort, which comprised more than 90 subjects and was separate from the first cohort of 600 to 850 subjects. Only in-frame clones appear in the TCRdb table, and some are missing; sequencing was by immunoSEQ multiplex PCR. The sample includes roughly 100,000 clones, roughly nine tenths of them seen just once. A word on this clone: Its antigen remains unidentified.

The chain is built from TRBV5-8 and TRBJ2-3; D perhaps matches TRBD1 (6 bases). The source is a young woman in good health and CMV-seropositive. Sequencing was done on a sample of PBMCs. In nucleotides, the CDR3 is TGTGCCAGCAGCTTGGACAGGGCCACAGATACGCAGTATTTT. This encodes CASSLDRATDTQYF.